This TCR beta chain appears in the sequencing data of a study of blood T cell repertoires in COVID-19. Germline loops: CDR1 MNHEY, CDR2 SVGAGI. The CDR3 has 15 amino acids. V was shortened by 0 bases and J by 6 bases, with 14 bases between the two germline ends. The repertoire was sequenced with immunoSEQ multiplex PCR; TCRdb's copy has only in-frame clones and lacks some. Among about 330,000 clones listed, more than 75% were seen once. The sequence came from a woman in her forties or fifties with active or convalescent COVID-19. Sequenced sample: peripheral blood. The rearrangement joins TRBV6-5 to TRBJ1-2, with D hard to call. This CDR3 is CASSYSPSVGDGYTF. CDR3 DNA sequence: TGTGCCAGCAGTTACTCCCCTTCCGTGGGAGATGGCTACACCTTC.